This passage covers 10 T cell receptor beta chains from one sample sequenced in a study of Graves' ophthalmopathy and Graves' hyperthyroidism. TCR beta CDR3 amplification used RNA transcripts. An opening RT-PCR round employed HTBI primers and preceded a second-round multiplex PCR. A single record per CDR3 protein comes from TCRdb applying MiXCR to the multiplex PCR reads. Altogether 400,000 or so distinct CDR3 sequences are present, approximately 18% being singletons, with the ten largest covering 2% to 3%. Sequenced sample: peripheral blood. Receptors were obtained from an adult woman with stable Graves' hyperthyroidism.

This clonotype was counted many times. The chain joins TRBV7-2 to TRBJ2-7, with unresolved D. Germline assignment: CDR1 SGHTA and CDR2 FQGNSA. Trimming pared 5 bases from V and 3 bases from J, leaving 8 bases between. The CDR3 consists of 12 residues. CDR3 amino acids: CASSPRNYEQYF. CDR3 nucleotides: TGTGCCAGCAGCCCCCGAAACTACGAGCAGTACTTC.

This chain links TRBV6-1 with TRBJ2-7; 9 nucleotides agree with TRBD2. V dropped 7 bases and J dropped 2; count of bases not matched to a gene: 9. The CDR3 sequence is 15 residues long. Per germline, CDR1 MNHNS and CDR2 SASEGT. The chain's CDR3 is CASTKGLANTYEQYF. The CDR3 DNA is TGTGCCAGCACCAAAGGACTAGCGAATACCTACGAGCAGTACTTC.

This clonotype was observed at least ten times. This sequence joins TRBV7-8 and TRBJ2-7; D possibly corresponds to TRBD2 (6 bases). The ends were cut back, 1 base at V and 6 bases at J, with 19 bases in the middle. Germline CDR1 and CDR2: SGHVS and FQNEAQ. The CDR3 consists of 16 residues. This CDR3 reads CASSLVFTGLDSEQYF. The CDR3 nucleotides read TGTGCCAGCAGCTTAGTTTTTACGGGACTCGACTCCGAGCAGTACTTC.

The gene calls are TRBV12-3 or TRBV12-4 and TRBJ1-1, with TRBD1 matching over 11 bases. This CDR3 contains 16 residues. Losses at the gene ends were 4 bases for V and 0 bases for J; bases not matched to a gene: 4. DNA for the CDR3: TGTGCCAGCAGTTGGGGACAGGGGGGGATGAACACTGAAGCTTTCTTT. This encodes CASSWGQGGMNTEAFF.

The chain recombines TRBV6-1 with TRBJ1-1; D is possibly TRBD1 (6 bases). Trimming left V 3 bases short and J 5 bases short, with 13 bases between. Germline CDR1 and CDR2: MNHNS and SASEGT. There are 14 residues in the CDR3. The CDR3, as DNA: TGTGCCAGCAGTGACCCTTCCACAGGGACTGAAGCTTTCTTT. It codes for CASSDPSTGTEAFF.

Worth noting for this clonotype: The CDR3 end shows no conserved phenylalanine or tryptophan, and so a read error is likely. The CDR3 DNA reads as TGCGCCAGCAGCTTGGGAAGGGGCCCACTTTCGGAAGAGGCCCAGTACTAC. This gives the protein CASSLGRGPLSEEAQYY. The V call is TRBV5-1, the J call TRBJ2-5, with TRBD1 as a possible D gene (5 bases). Germline assignment: CDR1 SGHRS and CDR2 YFSETQ. This CDR3 spans 17 amino acids.

Many counts were recorded for this clonotype. V and J are TRBV6-2 or TRBV6-3 and TRBJ1-1; perhaps TRBD1 as D (6 bases). This CDR3 is built from 18 residues. Germline assignment: CDR1 MNHEY and CDR2 SVGEGT. Trimming stripped 0 bases from V and 3 bases from J, with 20 bases between. The CDR3 loop reads CASSYSRRKRGVDTEAFF. Written as DNA, the CDR3 is TGTGCCAGCAGTTACTCGAGAAGAAAGAGGGGGGTTGACACTGAAGCTTTCTTT.

The rearrangement links TRBV12-3 or TRBV12-4 to TRBJ1-2; a weak D match, TRBD1 (6 bases). V lost 2 bases, J lost 1 base, and 11 bases lay in between. The CDR3 has 15 amino acids. The CDR3 loop reads CASSLQGSFNYGYTF. For the CDR3, the DNA is TGTGCCAGCAGTTTACAGGGGTCGTTTAACTATGGCTACACCTTC.

This clonotype was counted many times. J is TRBJ1-1 and V is TRBV29-1, with D perhaps TRBD1 (5 bases). The CDR3 has 15 amino acids. CDR1 and CDR2 from the germline V gene are SQVTM and ANQGSEA. V shed 4 bases and J shed 7 bases, with 22 bases lying between them. CDR3 nucleotides: TGCAGCGTTGCAGACAACCATATGTCGGGGGTTGAAGCTTTCTTT. It encodes CSVADNHMSGVEAFF.

The chain recombines TRBV6-1 with TRBJ1-2; D gene uncertain. The germline V gene encodes CDR1 MNHNS and CDR2 SASEGT. The CDR3 spans 14 residues. V lost 4 bases and J lost 3, with 12 bases in between. CDR3 in amino acids: CASSANPGDYGYTF. CDR3 bases: TGTGCCAGCAGTGCGAACCCCGGGGACTATGGCTACACCTTC.